These 11 T cell receptor beta chains were sequenced from one sample in a study of T cell repertoires in cytomegalovirus infection. TCRdb re-derived calls from the reads in MiXCR, one entry per CDR3 protein. The data contain approximately 400,000 distinct CDR3 sequences, roughly a third of them seen just once; the ten biggest clones take up roughly 15%. The sequencing input was PBMCs. The receptors were gathered from a human donor in good health (CMV status not recorded). Some clones in this sample may be carry-over from other donors' samples.

This clonotype occurred many times. The junction departs from the called germline gene at one end, perhaps through a read error. The V and J genes are TRBV2 and TRBJ2-1; D possibly corresponds to TRBD2 (6 bases). The germline CDR1 and CDR2 sequences are SNHLY and FYNNEI. The CDR3 is 11 amino acids. CDR3 region: CASSEPGDRNF. In DNA, the CDR3 is TGTGCCAGCAGTGAACCGGGAGATCGCAACTTC.

This clonotype was detected a few times. Since no conserved phenylalanine or tryptophan closes the CDR3, a read error is the likely cause. The chain recombines TRBV7-6 with TRBJ2-1, with 12 positions matching TRBD2. There are 15 residues in the CDR3. V was clipped by 3 bases and J by 7 bases; unmatched bases: 4. Germline assignment: CDR1 SGHVS and CDR2 FNYEAQ. The DNA for the CDR3 is TGTGCCAGCAGCTTCGGACTAGCGGGGCTTAATGAGCAGTTCTTA. Protein sequence: CASSFGLAGLNEQFL.

The chain uses TRBV6-5 and TRBJ1-5; D is unclear. CDR3 length: 16 amino acids. The germline gives CDR1 MNHEY, CDR2 SVGAGI. V lost 0 bases, J lost 4 bases, and 13 bases lay in between. CDR3: CASSYSRWGSNQPQHF. Here the CDR3 DNA reads TGTGCCAGCAGTTACTCGAGATGGGGAAGTAATCAGCCCCAGCATTTT.

The J gene is TRBJ1-4, the V gene TRBV12-3 or TRBV12-4, with TRBD1 matching 10 bases. V shed 6 bases and J 2 bases; nucleotides not matched to a gene: 3. This CDR3 has 15 amino acids. CDR3 residues: CASRSTGGTNEKLFF. The CDR3 nucleotides are TGTGCCAGCAGATCGACAGGGGGCACTAATGAAAAACTGTTTTTT.

A few counts support this clonotype. The chain uses TRBV11-2 and TRBJ1-6, with 7 bases lining up with TRBD1. Germline loops: CDR1 SGHAT, CDR2 FQNNGV. V lost 8 bases, J lost 6 bases, and 13 bases stayed unmatched. This CDR3 spans 16 amino acids. The CDR3 DNA sequence: TGTGCCAGCGCCGGTCAGACAGGGAAGAGTAATTCACCCCTCCACTTT. Translation gives CASAGQTGKSNSPLHF.

This chain links TRBV14 with TRBJ2-2; TRBD2 matches 11 bases. CDR3 length equals 17 residues. Germline CDR1 and CDR2: SGHDN and FVKESK. Germline trimming cut 4 bases from V and 7 bases from J; bases unmatched to any gene: 11. Here the CDR3 DNA reads TGTGCCAGCAGCCCCCGACTAGCGGGGACCCGGGGCGGGGAGCTGTTTTTT. Amino acids: CASSPRLAGTRGGELFF.

This clonotype has at least ten counts. The chain uses TRBV7-2 and TRBJ2-1, with 10 bases aligning to TRBD1. Germline values: CDR1 SGHTA, CDR2 FQGNSA. This CDR3 region has 15 residues. The trim removed 5 bases at V and 4 bases at J, leaving 5 bases unmatched. CDR3 nucleotides: TGTGCCAGCAGCGAGACAGGGGGCACATACAATGAGCAGTTCTTC. Translation: CASSETGGTYNEQFF.

This clonotype was detected only a few times. The rearrangement uses TRBV5-6 and TRBJ2-7; possible D gene TRBD2, 6 bases. The CDR3 totals 15 residues. V lost 4 bases and J lost 2, with 16 bases in between. The germline CDR1 and CDR2 sequences are SGHDT and YYEEEE. The CDR3 protein is CASSTSLGGAYEQYF. Written as DNA, the CDR3 is TGTGCCAGCAGCACGTCTCTGGGGGGAGCCTACGAGCAGTACTTC.

This clonotype has ten or more counts. This rearrangement joins TRBV24-1 to TRBJ2-1, with 9 bases matching TRBD2. The germline V gene has CDR1 KGHDR and CDR2 SFDVKD. The CDR3 has 17 amino acids. V shed 3 bases and J 6 bases; nucleotides not matched to a gene: 11. This CDR3 reads CATSDASGAIRSNEQFF. The CDR3 DNA reads TGTGCCACCAGTGATGCTAGCGGGGCCATACGGAGCAATGAGCAGTTCTTC.

V gene TRBV10-3 combines with J gene TRBJ1-5, with 7 bases matching TRBD1. CDR3 size: 15 residues. Per the germline V gene, CDR1 is ENHRY and CDR2 is SYGVKD. The trim removed 3 bases at V and 4 bases at J, leaving 6 bases unmatched. The CDR3 DNA reads as TGTGCCATCAGTGAACAGGGGTGGAAGAATCAGCCCCAGCATTTT. It translates to CAISEQGWKNQPQHF.

Comments on this clonotype: A junction end diverges from the germline sequence, so it may reflect a read error. As DNA, the CDR3 is TGTGCCATCTATACCGGGATTTTC. It codes for CAIYTGIF. The chain carries TRBV7-9 and TRBJ2-4; the D gene is possibly TRBD2 (5 bases). Germline CDR1 reads SEHNR; CDR2 reads FQNEAQ (reference sequence). This CDR3 region has 8 residues.